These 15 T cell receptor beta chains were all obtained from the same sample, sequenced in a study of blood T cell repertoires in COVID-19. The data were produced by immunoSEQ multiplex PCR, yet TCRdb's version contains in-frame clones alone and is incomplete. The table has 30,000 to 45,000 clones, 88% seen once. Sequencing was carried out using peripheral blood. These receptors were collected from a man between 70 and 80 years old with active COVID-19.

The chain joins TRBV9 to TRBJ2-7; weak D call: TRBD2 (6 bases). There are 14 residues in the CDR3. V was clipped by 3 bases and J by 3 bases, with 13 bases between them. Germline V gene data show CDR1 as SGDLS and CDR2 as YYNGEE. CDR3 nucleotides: TGTGCCAGCAGCGAAGCGGGCCGCGACTACGAGCAGTACTTC. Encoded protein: CASSEAGRDYEQYF.

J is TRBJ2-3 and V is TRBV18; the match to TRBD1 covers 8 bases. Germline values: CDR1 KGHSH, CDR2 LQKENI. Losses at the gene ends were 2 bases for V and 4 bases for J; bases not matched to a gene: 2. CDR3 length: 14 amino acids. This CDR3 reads CASSPGQGADTQYF. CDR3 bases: TGTGCCAGCTCACCAGGACAGGGAGCAGATACGCAGTATTTT.

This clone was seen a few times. The CDR3 here is CSASQVNRQNQPQHF. The CDR3 nucleotides read TGCAGTGCTAGTCAGGTTAACAGACAGAATCAGCCCCAGCATTTT. V gene TRBV20-1 combines with J gene TRBJ1-5; perhaps TRBD1 as D (5 bases). This CDR3 comprises 15 residues. V was shortened by 3 bases and J by 4 bases, with 16 bases between the two germline ends. The V gene's germline CDR1 is DFQATT and CDR2 SNEGSKA (reference sequence).

CDR3 protein: CASSGTGLDNSPLHF. Written as DNA, the CDR3 is TGCGCCAGCAGCGGGACAGGGCTGGACAATTCACCCCTCCACTTT. The chain combines TRBV5-1 with TRBJ1-6, with 9 bases lining up with TRBD1. CDR3 size: 15 residues. In germline, CDR1 is SGHRS, CDR2 YFSETQ. With V trimmed by 4 bases and J by 7 bases, 6 bases remained unmatched.

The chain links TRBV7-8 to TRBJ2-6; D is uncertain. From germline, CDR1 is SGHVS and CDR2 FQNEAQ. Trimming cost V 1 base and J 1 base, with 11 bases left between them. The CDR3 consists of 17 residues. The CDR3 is CASSLEPRGSGANVLTF. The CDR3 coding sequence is TGTGCCAGCAGCTTAGAACCCAGAGGTTCTGGGGCCAACGTCCTGACTTTC.

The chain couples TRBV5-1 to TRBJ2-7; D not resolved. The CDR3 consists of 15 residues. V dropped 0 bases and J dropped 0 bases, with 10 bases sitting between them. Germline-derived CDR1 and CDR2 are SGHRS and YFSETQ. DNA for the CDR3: TGCGCCAGCAGCTTGGCCAGGCCTAACTCCTACGAGCAGTACTTC. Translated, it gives CASSLARPNSYEQYF.

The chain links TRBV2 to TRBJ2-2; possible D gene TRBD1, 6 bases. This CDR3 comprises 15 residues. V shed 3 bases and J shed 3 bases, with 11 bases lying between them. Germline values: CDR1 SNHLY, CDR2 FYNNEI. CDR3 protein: CASSDSRGYTGELFF. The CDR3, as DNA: TGTGCCAGCAGTGACTCCAGGGGATACACCGGGGAGCTGTTTTTT.

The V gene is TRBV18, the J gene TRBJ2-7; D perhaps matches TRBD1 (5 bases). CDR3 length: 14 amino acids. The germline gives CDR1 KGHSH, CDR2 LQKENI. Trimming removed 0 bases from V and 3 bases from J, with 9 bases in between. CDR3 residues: CASSPPSGRYEQYF. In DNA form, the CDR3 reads TGTGCCAGCTCACCACCTTCAGGGCGCTACGAGCAGTACTTC.

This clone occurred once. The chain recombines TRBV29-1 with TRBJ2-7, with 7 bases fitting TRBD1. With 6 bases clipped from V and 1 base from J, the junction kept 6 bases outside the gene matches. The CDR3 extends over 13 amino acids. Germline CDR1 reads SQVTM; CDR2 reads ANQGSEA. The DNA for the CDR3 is TGCAGCGTAGAGACAGGGTTTTCCTACGAGCAGTACTTC. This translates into CSVETGFSYEQYF.

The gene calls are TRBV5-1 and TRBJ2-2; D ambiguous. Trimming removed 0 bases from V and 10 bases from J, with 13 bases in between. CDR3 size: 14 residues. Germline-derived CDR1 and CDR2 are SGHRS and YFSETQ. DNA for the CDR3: TGCGCCAGCAGCTTGGCTGTTAATTTGGCGGAGCTGTTTTTT. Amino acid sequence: CASSLAVNLAELFF.

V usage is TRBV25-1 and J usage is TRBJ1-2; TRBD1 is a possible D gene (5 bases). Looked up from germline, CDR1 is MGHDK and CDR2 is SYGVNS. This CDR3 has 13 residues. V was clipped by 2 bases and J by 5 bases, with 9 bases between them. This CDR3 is CASSEAGLYGYTF. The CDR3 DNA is TGTGCCAGCAGTGAAGCAGGGCTATATGGCTACACCTTC.

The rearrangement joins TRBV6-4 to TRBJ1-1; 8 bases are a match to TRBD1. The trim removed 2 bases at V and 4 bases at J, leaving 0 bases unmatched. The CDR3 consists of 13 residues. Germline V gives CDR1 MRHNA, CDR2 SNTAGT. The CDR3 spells CASSDTGGTEAFF. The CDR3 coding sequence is TGTGCCAGCAGTGACACAGGGGGCACTGAAGCTTTCTTT.

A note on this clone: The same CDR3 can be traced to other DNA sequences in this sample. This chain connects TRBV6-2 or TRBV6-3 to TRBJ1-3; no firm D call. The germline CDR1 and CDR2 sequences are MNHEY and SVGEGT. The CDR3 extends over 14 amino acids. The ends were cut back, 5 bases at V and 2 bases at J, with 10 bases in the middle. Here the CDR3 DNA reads TGTGCCAGCAGTGCTACGGGGACTGGAAACACCATATATTTT. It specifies CASSATGTGNTIYF.

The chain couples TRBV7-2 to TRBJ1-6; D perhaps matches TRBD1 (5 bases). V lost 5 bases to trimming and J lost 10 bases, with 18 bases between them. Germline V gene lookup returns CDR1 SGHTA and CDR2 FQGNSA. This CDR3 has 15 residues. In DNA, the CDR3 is TGTGCCAGCAGCCCGATCGGGGGTTTGTGGTCACCCCTCCACTTT. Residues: CASSPIGGLWSPLHF.

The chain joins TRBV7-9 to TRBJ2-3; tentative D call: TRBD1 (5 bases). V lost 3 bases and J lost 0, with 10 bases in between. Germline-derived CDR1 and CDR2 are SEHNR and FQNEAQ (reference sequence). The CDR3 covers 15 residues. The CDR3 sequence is CASSFNRHSTDTQYF. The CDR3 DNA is TGTGCCAGCAGCTTCAACAGGCATAGCACAGATACGCAGTATTTT.